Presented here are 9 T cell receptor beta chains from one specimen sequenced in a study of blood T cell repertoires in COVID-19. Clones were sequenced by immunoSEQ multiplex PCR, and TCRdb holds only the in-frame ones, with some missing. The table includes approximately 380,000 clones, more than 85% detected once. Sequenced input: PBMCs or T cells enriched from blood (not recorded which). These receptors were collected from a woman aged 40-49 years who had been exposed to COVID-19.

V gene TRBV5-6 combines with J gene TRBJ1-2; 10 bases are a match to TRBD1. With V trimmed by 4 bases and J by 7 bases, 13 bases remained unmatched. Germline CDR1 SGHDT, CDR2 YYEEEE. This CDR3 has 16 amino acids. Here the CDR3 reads CASSPTRQGASAGYTF. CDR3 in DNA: TGTGCCAGCAGCCCCACCCGACAGGGGGCGTCGGCTGGCTACACCTTC.

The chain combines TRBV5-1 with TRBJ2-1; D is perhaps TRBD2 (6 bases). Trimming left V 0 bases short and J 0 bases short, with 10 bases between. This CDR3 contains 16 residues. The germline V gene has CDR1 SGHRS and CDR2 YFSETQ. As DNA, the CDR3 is TGCGCCAGCAGCTTGGGGACTAAAAGCTCCTACAATGAGCAGTTCTTC. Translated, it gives CASSLGTKSSYNEQFF.

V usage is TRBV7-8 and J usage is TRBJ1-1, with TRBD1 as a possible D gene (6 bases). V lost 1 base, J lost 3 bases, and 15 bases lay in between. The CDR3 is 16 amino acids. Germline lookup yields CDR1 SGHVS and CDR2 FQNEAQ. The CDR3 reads CASSLVQGLVDTEAFF. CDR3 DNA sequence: TGTGCCAGCAGCTTAGTCCAGGGGTTGGTGGACACTGAAGCTTTCTTT.

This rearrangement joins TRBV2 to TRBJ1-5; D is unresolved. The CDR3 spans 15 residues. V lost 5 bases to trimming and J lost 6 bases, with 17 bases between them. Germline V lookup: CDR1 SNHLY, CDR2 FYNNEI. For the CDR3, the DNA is TGTGCCAGCAGTTTAGGACTCCCAGAGGGTCAGCCCCAGCATTTT. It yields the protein CASSLGLPEGQPQHF.

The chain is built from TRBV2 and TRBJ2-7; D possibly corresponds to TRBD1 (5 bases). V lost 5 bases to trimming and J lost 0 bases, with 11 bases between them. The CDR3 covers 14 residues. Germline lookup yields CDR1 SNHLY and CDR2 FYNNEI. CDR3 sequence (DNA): TGTGCCAGCAGTTACGACAGAGTCTCCTACGAGCAGTACTTC. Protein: CASSYDRVSYEQYF.

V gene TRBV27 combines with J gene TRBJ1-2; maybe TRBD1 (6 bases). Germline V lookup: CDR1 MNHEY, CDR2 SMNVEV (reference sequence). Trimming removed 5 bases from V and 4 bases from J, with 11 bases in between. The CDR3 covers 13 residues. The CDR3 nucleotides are TGTGCCAGCAGTCCCAGGGGCCCCTATGGCTACACCTTC. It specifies CASSPRGPYGYTF.

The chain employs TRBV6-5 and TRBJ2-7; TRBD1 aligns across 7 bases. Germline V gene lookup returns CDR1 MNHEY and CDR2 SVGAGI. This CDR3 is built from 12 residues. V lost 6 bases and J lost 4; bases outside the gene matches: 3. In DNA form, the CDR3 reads TGTGCCAGCAGCCCGACAGGGTACGAGCAGTACTTC. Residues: CASSPTGYEQYF.

In nucleotides, the CDR3 is TGTGCCAGCAGCCTCCGGGACAGGGGTTCCACTGAAGCTTTCTTT. It yields the protein CASSLRDRGSTEAFF. The chain joins TRBV14 to TRBJ1-1, with 10 nucleotides matching TRBD1. V was clipped by 4 bases and J by 4 bases; unmatched bases: 6. The germline V gene has CDR1 SGHDN and CDR2 FVKESK. The CDR3 length is 15 residues.

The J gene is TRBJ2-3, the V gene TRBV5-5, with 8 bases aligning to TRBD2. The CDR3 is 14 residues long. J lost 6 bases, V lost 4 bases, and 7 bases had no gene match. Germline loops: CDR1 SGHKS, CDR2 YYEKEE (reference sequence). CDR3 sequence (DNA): TGTGCCAGCAGCCTCGGGGGGGCGAGGGATACGCAGTATTTT. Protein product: CASSLGGARDTQYF.